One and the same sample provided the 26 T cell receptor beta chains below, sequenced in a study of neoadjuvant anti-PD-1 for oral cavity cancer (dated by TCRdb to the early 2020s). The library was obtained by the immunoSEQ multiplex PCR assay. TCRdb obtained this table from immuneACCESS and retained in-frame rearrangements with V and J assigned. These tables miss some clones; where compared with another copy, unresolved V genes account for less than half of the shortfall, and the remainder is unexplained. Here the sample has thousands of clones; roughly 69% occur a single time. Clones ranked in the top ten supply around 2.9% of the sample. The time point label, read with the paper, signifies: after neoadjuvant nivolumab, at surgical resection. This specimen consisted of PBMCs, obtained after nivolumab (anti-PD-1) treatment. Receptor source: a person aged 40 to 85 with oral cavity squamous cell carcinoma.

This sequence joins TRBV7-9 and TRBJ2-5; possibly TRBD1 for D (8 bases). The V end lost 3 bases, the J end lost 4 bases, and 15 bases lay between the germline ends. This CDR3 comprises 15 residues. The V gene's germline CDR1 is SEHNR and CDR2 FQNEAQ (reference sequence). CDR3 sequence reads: CASSLRTGRAETQYF. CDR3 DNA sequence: TGTGCCAGCAGCTTGCGGACAGGGAGGGCAGAGACCCAGTACTTC. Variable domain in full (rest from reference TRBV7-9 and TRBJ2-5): DTGVSQNPRHKITKRGQNVTFRCDPISEHNRLYWYRQTLGQGPEFLTYFQNEAQLEKSRLLSDRFSAERPKGSFSTLEIQRTEQGDSAMYLCASSLRTGRAETQYFGPGTRLLVL.

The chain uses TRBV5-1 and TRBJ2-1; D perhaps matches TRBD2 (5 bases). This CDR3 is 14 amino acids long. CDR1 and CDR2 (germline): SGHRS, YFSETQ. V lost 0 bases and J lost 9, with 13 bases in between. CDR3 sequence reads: CASSLAGSGREQFF. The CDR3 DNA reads TGCGCCAGCAGCTTGGCGGGGAGCGGCCGTGAGCAGTTCTTC.

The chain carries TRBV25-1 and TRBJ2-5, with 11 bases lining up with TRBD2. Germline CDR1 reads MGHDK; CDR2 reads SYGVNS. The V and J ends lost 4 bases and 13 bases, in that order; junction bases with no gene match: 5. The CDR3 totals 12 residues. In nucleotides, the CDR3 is TGTGCCAGCAGTGCTAGCGGGGGGCCTGGGTACTTC. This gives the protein CASSASGGPGYF.

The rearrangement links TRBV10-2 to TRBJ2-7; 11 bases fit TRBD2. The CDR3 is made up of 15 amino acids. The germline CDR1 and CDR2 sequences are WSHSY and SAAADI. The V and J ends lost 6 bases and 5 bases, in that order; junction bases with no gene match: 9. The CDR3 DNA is TGCGCCAGCAGACAAGTAGGGACTAGCGGAAACGAGCAGTACTTC. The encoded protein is CASRQVGTSGNEQYF.

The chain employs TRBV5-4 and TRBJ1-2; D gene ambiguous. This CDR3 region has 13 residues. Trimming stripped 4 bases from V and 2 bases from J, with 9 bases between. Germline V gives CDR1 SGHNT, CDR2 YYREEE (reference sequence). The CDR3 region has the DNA TGTGCCAGCAGCCAGGACTGGAACTATGGCTACACCTTC. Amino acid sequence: CASSQDWNYGYTF.

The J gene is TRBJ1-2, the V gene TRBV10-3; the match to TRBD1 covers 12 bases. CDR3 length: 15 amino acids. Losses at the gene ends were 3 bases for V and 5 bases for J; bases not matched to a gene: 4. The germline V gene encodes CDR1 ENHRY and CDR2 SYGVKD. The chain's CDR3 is CAISEWGQGAYGYTF. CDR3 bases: TGTGCCATCAGTGAATGGGGACAGGGGGCGTATGGCTACACCTTC.

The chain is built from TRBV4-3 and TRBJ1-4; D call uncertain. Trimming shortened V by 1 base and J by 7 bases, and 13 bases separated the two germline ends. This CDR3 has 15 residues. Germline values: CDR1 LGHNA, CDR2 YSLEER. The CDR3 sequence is CASSQGLLRAEKLFF. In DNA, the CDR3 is TGCGCCAGCAGCCAAGGGCTACTTCGAGCTGAAAAACTGTTTTTT.

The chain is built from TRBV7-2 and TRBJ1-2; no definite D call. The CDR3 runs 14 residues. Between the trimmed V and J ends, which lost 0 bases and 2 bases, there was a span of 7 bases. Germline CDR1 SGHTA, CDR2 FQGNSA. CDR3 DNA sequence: TGTGCCAGCAGCTTAGCGGACGGGAACTATGGCTACACCTTC. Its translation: CASSLADGNYGYTF. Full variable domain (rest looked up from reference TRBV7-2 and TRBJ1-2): GAGVSQSPSNKVTEKGKDVELRCDPISGHTALYWYRQSLGQGLEFLIYFQGNSAPDKSGLPSDRFSAERTGGSVSTLTIQRTQQEDSAVYLCASSLADGNYGYTFGSGTRLTVV.

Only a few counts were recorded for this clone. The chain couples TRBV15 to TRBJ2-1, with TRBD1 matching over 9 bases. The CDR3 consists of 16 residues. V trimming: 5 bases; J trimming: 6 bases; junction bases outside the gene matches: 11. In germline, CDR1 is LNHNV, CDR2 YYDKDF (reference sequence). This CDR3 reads CATSGDPGTGSNEQFF. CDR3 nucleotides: TGTGCCACCAGCGGGGACCCCGGGACAGGGAGCAATGAGCAGTTCTTC.

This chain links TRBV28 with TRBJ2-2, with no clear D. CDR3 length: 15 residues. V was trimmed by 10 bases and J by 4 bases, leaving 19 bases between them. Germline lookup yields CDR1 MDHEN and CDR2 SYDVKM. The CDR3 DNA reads TGTGCCACCGAGTATTTATCAGGATCCACCGGGGAGCTGTTTTTT. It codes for CATEYLSGSTGELFF.

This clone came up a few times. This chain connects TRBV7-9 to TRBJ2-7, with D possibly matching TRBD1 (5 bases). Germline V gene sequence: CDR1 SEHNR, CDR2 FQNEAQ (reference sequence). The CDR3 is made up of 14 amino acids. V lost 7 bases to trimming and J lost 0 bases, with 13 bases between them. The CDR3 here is CASNSLGLSYEQYF. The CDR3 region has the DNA TGTGCCAGCAACTCCCTGGGGCTCTCCTACGAGCAGTACTTC.

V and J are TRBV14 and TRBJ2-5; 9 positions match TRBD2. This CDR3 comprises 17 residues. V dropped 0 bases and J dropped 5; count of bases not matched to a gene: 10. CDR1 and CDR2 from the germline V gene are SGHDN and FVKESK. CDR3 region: CASSQDLMGTSQETQYF. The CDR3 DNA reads TGTGCCAGCAGCCAAGATCTCATGGGGACTAGCCAGGAGACCCAGTACTTC.

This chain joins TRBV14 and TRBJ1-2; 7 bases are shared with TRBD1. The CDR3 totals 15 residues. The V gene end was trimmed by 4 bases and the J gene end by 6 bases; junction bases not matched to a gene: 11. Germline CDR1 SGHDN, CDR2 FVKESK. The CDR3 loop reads CASSRGAGGYDGYTF. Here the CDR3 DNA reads TGTGCCAGCAGCCGGGGGGCAGGGGGATATGATGGCTACACCTTC.

CDR3 nucleotide sequence: TGTGCCAGCAGCTTAACCGAGGACTCTAGTGTAGCCAAAAACATTCAGTACTTC. It codes for CASSLTEDSSVAKNIQYF. The rearrangement uses TRBV5-6 and TRBJ2-4; a weak D match, TRBD2 (5 bases). Germline CDR1 SGHDT, CDR2 YYEEEE. This CDR3 comprises 18 residues. Deletions cut 2 bases from V and 0 bases from J, with 18 bases between.

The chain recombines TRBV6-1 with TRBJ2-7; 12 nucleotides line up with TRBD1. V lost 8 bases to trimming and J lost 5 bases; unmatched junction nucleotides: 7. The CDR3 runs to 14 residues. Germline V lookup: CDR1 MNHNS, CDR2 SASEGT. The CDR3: CASPRGQGAHEQYF. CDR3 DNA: TGTGCCAGCCCCCGGGGACAGGGGGCGCACGAGCAGTACTTC.

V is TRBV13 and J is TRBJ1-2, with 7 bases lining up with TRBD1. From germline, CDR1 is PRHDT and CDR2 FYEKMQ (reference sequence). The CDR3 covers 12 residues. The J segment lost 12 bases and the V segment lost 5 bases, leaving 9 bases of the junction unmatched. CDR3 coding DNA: TGTGCCAGCAGCCAGGGAAGGGGGCTGGACACCTTC. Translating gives CASSQGRGLDTF.

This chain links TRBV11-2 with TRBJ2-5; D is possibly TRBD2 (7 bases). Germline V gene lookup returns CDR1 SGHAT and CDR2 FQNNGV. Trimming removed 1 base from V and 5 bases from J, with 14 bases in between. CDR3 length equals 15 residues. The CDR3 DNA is TGTGCCAGCAGCTTAGTTTCGGGGGGCCGGGAGACCCAGTACTTC. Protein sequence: CASSLVSGGRETQYF.

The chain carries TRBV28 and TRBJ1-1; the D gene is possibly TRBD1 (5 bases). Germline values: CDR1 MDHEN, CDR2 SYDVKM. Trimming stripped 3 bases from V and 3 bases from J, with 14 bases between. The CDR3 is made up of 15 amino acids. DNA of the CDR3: TGTGCCAGCAGTTTCCTCGGGACTCAAGACACTGAAGCTTTCTTT. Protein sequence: CASSFLGTQDTEAFF. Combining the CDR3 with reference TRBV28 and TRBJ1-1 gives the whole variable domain DVKVTQSSRYLVKRTGEKVFLECVQDMDHENMFWYRQDPGLGLRLIYFSYDVKMKEKGDIPEGYSVSREKKERFSLILESASTNQTSMYLCASSFLGTQDTEAFFGQGTRLTVV.

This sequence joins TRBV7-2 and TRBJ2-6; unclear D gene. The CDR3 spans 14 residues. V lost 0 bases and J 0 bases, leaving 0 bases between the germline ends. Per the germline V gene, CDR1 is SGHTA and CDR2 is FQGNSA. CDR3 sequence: CASSLASGANVLTF. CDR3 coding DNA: TGTGCCAGCAGCTTAGCCTCTGGGGCCAACGTCCTGACTTTC.

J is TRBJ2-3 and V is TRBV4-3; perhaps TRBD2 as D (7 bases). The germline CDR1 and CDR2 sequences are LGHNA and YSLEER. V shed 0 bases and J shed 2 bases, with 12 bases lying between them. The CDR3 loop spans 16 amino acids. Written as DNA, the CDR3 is TGCGCCAGCAGCCAAGATCGGCGGGGGCTCACAGATACGCAGTATTTT. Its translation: CASSQDRRGLTDTQYF.

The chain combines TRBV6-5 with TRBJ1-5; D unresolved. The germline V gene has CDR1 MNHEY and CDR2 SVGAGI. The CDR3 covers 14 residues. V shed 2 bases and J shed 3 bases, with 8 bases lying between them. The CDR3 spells CASSYGQNNQPQHF. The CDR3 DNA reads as TGTGCCAGCAGTTACGGGCAGAACAATCAGCCCCAGCATTTT.

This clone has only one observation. The CDR3 DNA follows: TGTGCCAGCAGCTTAGGGGGCGCGACCTCTGGAAACACCATATATTTT. This codes for CASSLGGATSGNTIYF. V gene TRBV7-2 combines with J gene TRBJ1-3, with D tentatively TRBD1 (5 bases). CDR1 and CDR2 from the germline V gene are SGHTA and FQGNSA. CDR3 length: 16 residues. Deletions cut 1 base from V and 0 bases from J, with 10 bases between.

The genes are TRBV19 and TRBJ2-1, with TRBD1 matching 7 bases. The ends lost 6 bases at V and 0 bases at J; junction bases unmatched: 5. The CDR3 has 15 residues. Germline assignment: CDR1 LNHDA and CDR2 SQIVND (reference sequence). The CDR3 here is CASSRQGHSYNEQFF. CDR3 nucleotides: TGTGCCAGTAGCCGACAGGGACACTCCTACAATGAGCAGTTCTTC.

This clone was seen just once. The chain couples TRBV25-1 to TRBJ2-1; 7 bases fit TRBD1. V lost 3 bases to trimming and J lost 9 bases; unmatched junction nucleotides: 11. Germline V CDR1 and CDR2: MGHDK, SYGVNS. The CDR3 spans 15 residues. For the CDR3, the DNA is TGTGCCAGCAGTGACAACAGGGGCGGCAATATTGAGCAGTTCTTC. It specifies CASSDNRGGNIEQFF.

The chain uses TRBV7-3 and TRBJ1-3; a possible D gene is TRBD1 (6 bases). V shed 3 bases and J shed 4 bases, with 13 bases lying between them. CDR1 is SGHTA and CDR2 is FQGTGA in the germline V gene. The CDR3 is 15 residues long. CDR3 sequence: CASSLGPGAGNTIYF. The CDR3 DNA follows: TGTGCCAGCAGCTTGGGCCCGGGGGCGGGAAACACCATATATTTT. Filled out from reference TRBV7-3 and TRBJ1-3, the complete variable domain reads GAGVSQTPSNKVTEKGKYVELRCDPISGHTALYWYRQSLGQGPEFLIYFQGTGAADDSGLPNDRFFAVRPEGSVSTLKIQRTERGDSAVYLCASSLGPGAGNTIYFGEGSWLTVV.

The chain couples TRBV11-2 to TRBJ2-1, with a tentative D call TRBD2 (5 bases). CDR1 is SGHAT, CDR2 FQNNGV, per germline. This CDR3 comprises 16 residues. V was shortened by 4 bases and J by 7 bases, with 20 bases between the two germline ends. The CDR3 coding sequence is TGTGCCAGCAGCTCGGTCGGGGATACGGCTTATAATGAGCAGTTCTTC. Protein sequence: CASSSVGDTAYNEQFF.